This T cell receptor beta chain appears in the sequencing data of a study of control samples from healthy donors and cancer patients. V dropped 2 bases and J dropped 5 bases, with 4 bases sitting between them. Germline V lookup: CDR1 MNHEY, CDR2 SVGAGI. The CDR3 extends over 11 amino acids. Profiling relied on immunoSEQ multiplex PCR, and the TCRdb table lists in-frame clones only, not all of them. The table lists approximately 140,000 clones, roughly 92% of them singletons, with about an eighth in the top ten. This sequence originates from a man aged 40-49 years in good health. Material for sequencing was blood. The chain has TRBV6-5 and TRBJ2-7; D gene uncertain. CDR3: CASSYLHEQYF. CDR3 coding DNA: TGTGCCAGCAGTTACCTACACGAGCAGTACTTC.